This T cell receptor (beta chain) was captured in a study of blood T cell repertoires in COVID-19. While infection was still active, Seattle patients were enrolled and then followed longitudinally. The CDR3 covers 14 residues. Germline V gene data show CDR1 as SQVTM and CDR2 as ANQGSEA. The J segment lost 2 bases and the V segment lost 7 bases, leaving 6 bases of the junction unmatched. Produced via immunoSEQ multiplex PCR; TCRdb's table is partial and in-frame only. This sample has more than 350,000 clones, with 80% to 90% found just once. This clone was recorded once. What was sequenced was peripheral blood. The sequence came from a woman under 40 with COVID-19, enrolled during active disease. J is TRBJ1-4 and V is TRBV29-1; 8 bases are a match to TRBD1. The CDR3: CSGSGGFTNEKLFF. The CDR3 nucleotides read TGCAGCGGATCAGGGGGCTTCACTAATGAAAAACTGTTTTTT.